The present entry profiles one T cell receptor (beta chain) with its context. These data come from a study of T-cell memory formation after mild COVID-19. Study information: TCR clusters were largely donor specific.

From the 5' RACE reads, TCRdb called clonotypes with MiXCR, one entry per CDR3 protein. Of about 81,000 distinct CDR3 sequences detected, 20% to 25% appear once; the ten largest clones hold 35% to 50%. Per germline, CDR1 MNHEY and CDR2 SVGEGT. The length of the CDR3 is 14 residues. The V gene end was trimmed by 6 bases and the J gene end by 0 bases; junction bases not matched to a gene: 1. The chain couples TRBV6-2 or TRBV6-3 to TRBJ2-2; 7 bases are a match to TRBD1. The TCR comes from a man in his late teens or twenties who had mild COVID-19 (a few samples of this study predate the infection). Cell type and time point are not known. Sequenced sample: PBMCs or a T cell subset sorted from them (not recorded which). CDR3 region: CASSTGANTGELFF. CDR3 coding DNA: TGTGCCAGCAGCACAGGGGCGAACACCGGGGAGCTGTTTTTT.